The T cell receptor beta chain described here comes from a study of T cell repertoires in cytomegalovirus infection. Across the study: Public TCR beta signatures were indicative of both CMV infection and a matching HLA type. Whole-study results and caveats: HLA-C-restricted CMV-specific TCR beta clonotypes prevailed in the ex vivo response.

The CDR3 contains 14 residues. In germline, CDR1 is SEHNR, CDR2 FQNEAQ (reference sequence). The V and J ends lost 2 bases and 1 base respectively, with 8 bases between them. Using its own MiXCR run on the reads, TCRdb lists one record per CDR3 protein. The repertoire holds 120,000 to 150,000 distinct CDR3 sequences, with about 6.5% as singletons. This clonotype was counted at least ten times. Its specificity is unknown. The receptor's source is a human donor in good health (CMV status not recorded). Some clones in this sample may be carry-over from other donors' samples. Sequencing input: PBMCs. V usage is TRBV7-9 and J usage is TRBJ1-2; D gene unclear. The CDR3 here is CASSLPLLNYGYTF. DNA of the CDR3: TGTGCCAGCAGCTTACCACTTCTTAACTATGGCTACACCTTC.